A single sample gave rise to the 2 T cell receptor beta chains below, sequenced in a study of T cell changes during pregnancy in multiple sclerosis. Assay: immunoSEQ multiplex PCR; the TCRdb copy retains only in-frame clones and omits some. The repertoire has approximately 85,000 clones, approximately 91% of them found once; the top ten carry 2.5%. The starting material was peripheral blood, obtained in the first trimester of pregnancy. The receptors were gathered from a female donor with multiple sclerosis, enrolled in a pregnancy study.

V usage is TRBV7-2 and J usage is TRBJ1-5, with D possibly matching TRBD1 (6 bases). V lost 7 bases to trimming and J lost 5 bases, with 21 bases between them. Germline V gene sequence: CDR1 SGHTA, CDR2 FQGNSA. The CDR3 covers 16 residues. CDR3 residues: CASTLGLWGPDQPQHF. The CDR3 DNA reads as TGTGCCAGCACCCTGGGGCTATGGGGGCCAGATCAGCCCCAGCATTTT. Combining the CDR3 with reference TRBV7-2 and TRBJ1-5 gives the whole variable domain GAGVSQSPSNKVTEKGKDVELRCDPISGHTALYWYRQSLGQGLEFLIYFQGNSAPDKSGLPSDRFSAERTGGSVSTLTIQRTQQEDSAVYLCASTLGLWGPDQPQHFGDGTRLSIL.

J is TRBJ1-2 and V is TRBV18, with 9 bases aligning to TRBD1. The J segment lost 8 bases and the V segment lost 3 bases, leaving 7 bases of the junction unmatched. Per the germline V gene, CDR1 is KGHSH and CDR2 is LQKENI. The CDR3 runs to 14 residues. The CDR3: CASSPGTGMEGYTF. In DNA form, the CDR3 reads TGTGCCAGCTCACCGGGGACAGGGATGGAGGGCTACACCTTC.